The present entry profiles one T cell receptor (beta chain) with its context. Its antigen is not known. The protocol was immunoSEQ multiplex PCR, while the TCRdb copy is restricted to in-frame clones and leaves out a portion. The repertoire holds about 280,000 clones, with about 87% as singletons. The source of the sample is a study of Ad26.COV2.S vaccination and SARS-CoV-2 variants. The wider study: A participant enrolled in the COV1001 Ad26.COV2.S trial arm provided the sample. Study outcomes and limitations: Quantification of TCR breadth and depth may have yielded underestimates of total T cell responses. People who got the vaccine or the placebo had similar non-spike TCR breadth.

Treatment here: over 15 received Ad26.COV2.S at low or high dose, single or two shots; 5 received placebo; per-sample allocation not given. Sample collection was performed on day 63 after the first vaccine or placebo injection. Within Boston, the person who donated was an adult of 18-55 years. Trimming cost V 8 bases and J 1 base, with 14 bases left between them. Germline CDR1 SGHTA, CDR2 FQGNSA. The CDR3 has 14 amino acids. This receptor was taken from a person aged 18-65 years who received the Ad26.COV2.S COVID-19 vaccine or a placebo. The source material was peripheral blood, sampled in a trial of Ad26.COV2.S vaccine versus placebo. The chain combines TRBV7-2 with TRBJ1-1; a weak D match, TRBD1 (5 bases). CDR3 region: CASRFLGANTEAFF. CDR3 DNA: TGTGCCAGCCGATTTTTAGGGGCGAACACTGAAGCTTTCTTT.